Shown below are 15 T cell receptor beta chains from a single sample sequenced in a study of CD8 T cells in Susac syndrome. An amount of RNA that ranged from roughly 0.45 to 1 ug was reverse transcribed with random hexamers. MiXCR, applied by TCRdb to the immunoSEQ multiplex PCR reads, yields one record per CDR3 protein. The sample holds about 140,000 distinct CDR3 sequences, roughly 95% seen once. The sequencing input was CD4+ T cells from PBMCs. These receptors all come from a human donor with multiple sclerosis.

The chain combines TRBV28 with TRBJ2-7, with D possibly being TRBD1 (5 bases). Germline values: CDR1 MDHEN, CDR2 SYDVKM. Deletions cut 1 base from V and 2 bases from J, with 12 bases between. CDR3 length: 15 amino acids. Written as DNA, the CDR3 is TGTGCCAGCAGTTTATTCCGACAGTCGACCTACGAGCAGTACTTC. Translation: CASSLFRQSTYEQYF.

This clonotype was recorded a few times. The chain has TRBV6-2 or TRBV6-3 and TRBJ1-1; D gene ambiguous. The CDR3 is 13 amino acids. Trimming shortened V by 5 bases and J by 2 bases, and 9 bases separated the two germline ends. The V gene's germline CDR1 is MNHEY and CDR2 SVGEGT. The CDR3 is CASSRGLNTEAFF. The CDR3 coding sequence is TGTGCCAGCAGTCGTGGACTTAACACTGAAGCTTTCTTT.

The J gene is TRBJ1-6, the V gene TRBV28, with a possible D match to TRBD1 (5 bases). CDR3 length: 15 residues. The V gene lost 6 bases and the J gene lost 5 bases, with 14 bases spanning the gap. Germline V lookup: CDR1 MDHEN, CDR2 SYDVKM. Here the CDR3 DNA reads TGTGCCAGCAGCCCTATGGGGGGGGATAATTCACCCCTCCACTTT. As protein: CASSPMGGDNSPLHF.

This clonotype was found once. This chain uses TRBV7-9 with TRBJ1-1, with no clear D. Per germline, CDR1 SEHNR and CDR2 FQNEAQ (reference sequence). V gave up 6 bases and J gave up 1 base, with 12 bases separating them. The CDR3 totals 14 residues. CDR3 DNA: TGTGCCAGCAGTCCCTCGACAAAGAACACTGAAGCTTTCTTT. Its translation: CASSPSTKNTEAFF.

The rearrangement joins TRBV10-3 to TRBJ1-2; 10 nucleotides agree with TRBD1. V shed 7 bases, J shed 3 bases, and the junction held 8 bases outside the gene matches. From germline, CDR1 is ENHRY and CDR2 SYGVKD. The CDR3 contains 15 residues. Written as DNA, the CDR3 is TGTGCCATCACGTGGCGACAGGGGGCCGACTATGGCTACACCTTC. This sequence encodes CAITWRQGADYGYTF.

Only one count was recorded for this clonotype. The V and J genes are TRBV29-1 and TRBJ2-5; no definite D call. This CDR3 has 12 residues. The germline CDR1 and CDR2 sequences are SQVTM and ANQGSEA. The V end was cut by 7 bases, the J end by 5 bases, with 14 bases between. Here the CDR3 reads CSGRNRDETQYF. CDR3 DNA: TGCAGCGGTCGAAATAGGGATGAGACCCAGTACTTC.

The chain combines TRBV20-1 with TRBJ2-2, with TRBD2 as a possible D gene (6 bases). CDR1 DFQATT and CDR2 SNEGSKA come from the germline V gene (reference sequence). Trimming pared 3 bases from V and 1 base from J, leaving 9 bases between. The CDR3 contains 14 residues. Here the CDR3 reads CSASDGGNTGELFF. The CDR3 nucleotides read TGCAGTGCTAGTGACGGGGGGAACACCGGGGAGCTGTTTTTT.

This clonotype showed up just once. The CDR3 nucleotides are TGCGCCAGCAGCCAAGGGAACCTGGCGGGGGGCACAGATACGCAGTATTTT. Its translation is CASSQGNLAGGTDTQYF. The chain links TRBV4-3 to TRBJ2-3, with 7 bases that match TRBD2. V was clipped by 1 base and J by 1 base; unmatched bases: 8. CDR1 and CDR2 from the germline V gene are LGHNA and YSLEER. The CDR3 has 17 residues.

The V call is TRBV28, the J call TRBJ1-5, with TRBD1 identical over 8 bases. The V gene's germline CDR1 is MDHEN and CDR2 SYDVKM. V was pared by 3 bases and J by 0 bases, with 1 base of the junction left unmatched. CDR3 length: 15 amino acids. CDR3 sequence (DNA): TGTGCCAGCAGTTTCACAGGGGGTAGCAATCAGCCCCAGCATTTT. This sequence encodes CASSFTGGSNQPQHF.

Written as DNA, the CDR3 is TGTGCCAGCAGGCCAAGTGGGGCCAAAAACATTCAGTACTTC. Protein product: CASRPSGAKNIQYF. The J gene is TRBJ2-4, the V gene TRBV12-3 or TRBV12-4; D uncertain. V was clipped by 6 bases and J by 1 base, with 10 bases between them. The CDR3 has 14 residues.

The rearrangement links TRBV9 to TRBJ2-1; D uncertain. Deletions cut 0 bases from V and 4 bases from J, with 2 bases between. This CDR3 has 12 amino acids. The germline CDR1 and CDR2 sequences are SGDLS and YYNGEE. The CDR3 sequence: CASSVGYNEQFF. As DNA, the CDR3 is TGTGCCAGCAGCGTAGGGTACAATGAGCAGTTCTTC. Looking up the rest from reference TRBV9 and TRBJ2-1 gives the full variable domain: DSGVTQTPKHLITATGQRVTLRCSPRSGDLSVYWYQQSLDQGLQFLIQYYNGEERAKGNILERFSAQQFPDLHSELNLSSLELGDSALYFCASSVGYNEQFFGPGTRLTVL.

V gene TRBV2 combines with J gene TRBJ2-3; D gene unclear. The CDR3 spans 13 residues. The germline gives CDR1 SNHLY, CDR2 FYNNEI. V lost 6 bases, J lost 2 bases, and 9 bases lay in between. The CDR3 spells CASRVRDTDTQYF. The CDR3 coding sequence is TGTGCCAGCAGGGTCCGCGACACAGATACGCAGTATTTT.

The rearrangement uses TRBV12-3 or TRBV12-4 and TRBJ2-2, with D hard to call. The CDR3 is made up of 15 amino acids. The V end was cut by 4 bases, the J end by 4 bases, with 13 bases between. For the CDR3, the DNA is TGTGCCAGCAGTTATGACTCAACTCCCACCGGGGAGCTGTTTTTT. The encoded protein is CASSYDSTPTGELFF.

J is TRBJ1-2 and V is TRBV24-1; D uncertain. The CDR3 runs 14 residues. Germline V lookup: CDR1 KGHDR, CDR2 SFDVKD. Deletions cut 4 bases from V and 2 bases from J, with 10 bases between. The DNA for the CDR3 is TGTGCCACCAGTGACCTGACACGAAACTATGGCTACACCTTC. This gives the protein CATSDLTRNYGYTF.

The CDR3 sequence is CASSLQNTEAFF. For the CDR3, the DNA is TGTGCCAGCAGCCTCCAGAACACTGAAGCTTTCTTT. This chain joins TRBV5-6 and TRBJ1-1; no definite D call. This CDR3 has 12 residues. Per germline, CDR1 SGHDT and CDR2 YYEEEE. V lost 4 bases to trimming and J lost 1 base, with 5 bases between them.